Below, 7 T cell receptor beta chains from the same sample are listed, as sequenced in a study of shared clonotypes between healthy human individuals. Repertoires were generated with immunoSEQ multiplex PCR, while TCRdb's copy carries only in-frame clones and drops some. The table has about 470,000 clones, roughly 77% seen once. The sequencing input was PBMCs. The source is a woman in her 40s in good health. Some clones in this sample may be carry-over from other donors' samples.

V is TRBV29-1 and J is TRBJ1-4; a weak D match, TRBD1 (6 bases). The CDR3 spans 15 residues. Trimming removed 7 bases from V and 2 bases from J, with 17 bases in between. Looked up from germline, CDR1 is SQVTM and CDR2 is ANQGSEA. CDR3 protein: CSAAEGGSTNEKLFF. The CDR3 DNA reads TGCAGCGCCGCCGAGGGGGGGTCGACTAATGAAAAACTGTTTTTT. The full variable domain, with the rest looked up from reference TRBV29-1 and TRBJ1-4, is SAVISQKPSRDICQRGTSLTIQCQVDSQVTMMFWYRQQPGQSLTLIATANQGSEATYESGFVIDKFPISRPNLTFSTLTVSNMSPEDSSIYLCSAAEGGSTNEKLFFGSGTQLSVL.

This chain's CDR3 is CASSLGLAGGSRTDTQYF. CDR3 nucleotides: TGTGCCAGCAGCTTAGGCCTAGCGGGAGGGTCTCGCACAGATACGCAGTATTTT. The gene calls are TRBV7-9 and TRBJ2-3, with TRBD2 matching over 12 bases. Germline V gives CDR1 SEHNR, CDR2 FQNEAQ (reference sequence). The CDR3 covers 18 residues. Germline trimming cut 1 base from V and 1 base from J; bases unmatched to any gene: 6.

The chain is built from TRBV7-9 and TRBJ2-2; 8 bases line up with TRBD2. Germline CDR1 and CDR2: SEHNR and FQNEAQ (reference sequence). With V trimmed by 4 bases and J by 2 bases, 6 bases remained unmatched. This CDR3 region has 16 residues. CDR3 amino acids: CASSWPSGRNTGELFF. The CDR3 region has the DNA TGTGCCAGCAGCTGGCCTAGCGGGCGAAACACCGGGGAGCTGTTTTTT.

CDR3 sequence reads: CAISPSTNEKLFF. CDR3 coding DNA: TGTGCCATCAGTCCGTCAACTAATGAAAAACTGTTTTTT. This chain connects TRBV10-3 to TRBJ1-4; D call uncertain. Trimming removed 5 bases at V and 0 bases at J, with 4 bases between. Germline-derived CDR1 and CDR2 are ENHRY and SYGVKD. The CDR3 spans 13 residues.

V and J are TRBV30 and TRBJ2-5; D is possibly TRBD1 or TRBD2 (6 bases each). The germline CDR1 and CDR2 sequences are GTSNPN and SVGIG (reference sequence). V was trimmed by 0 bases and J by 5 bases, leaving 16 bases between them. This CDR3 comprises 15 residues. The CDR3 loop is CAWSVRGLLGETQYF. DNA for the CDR3: TGTGCCTGGAGTGTACGGGGGCTGTTAGGGGAGACCCAGTACTTC.

The genes are TRBV30 and TRBJ2-3; D not certain. CDR1 and CDR2 (germline): GTSNPN, SVGIG (reference sequence). This CDR3 comprises 13 residues. The V and J ends lost 0 bases and 4 bases respectively, with 8 bases between them. The CDR3, as DNA: TGTGCCTGGAGTGTAACGGGTGCAGATACGCAGTATTTT. Protein sequence: CAWSVTGADTQYF.

The chain combines TRBV19 with TRBJ1-4; 10 nucleotides match TRBD1. The CDR3 has 15 residues. Germline V gives CDR1 LNHDA, CDR2 SQIVND (reference sequence). V lost 3 bases and J lost 8; bases outside the gene matches: 6. Here the CDR3 reads CASSILGTGDEKLFF. CDR3 bases: TGTGCCAGTAGTATCTTAGGGACAGGGGACGAAAAACTGTTTTTT.